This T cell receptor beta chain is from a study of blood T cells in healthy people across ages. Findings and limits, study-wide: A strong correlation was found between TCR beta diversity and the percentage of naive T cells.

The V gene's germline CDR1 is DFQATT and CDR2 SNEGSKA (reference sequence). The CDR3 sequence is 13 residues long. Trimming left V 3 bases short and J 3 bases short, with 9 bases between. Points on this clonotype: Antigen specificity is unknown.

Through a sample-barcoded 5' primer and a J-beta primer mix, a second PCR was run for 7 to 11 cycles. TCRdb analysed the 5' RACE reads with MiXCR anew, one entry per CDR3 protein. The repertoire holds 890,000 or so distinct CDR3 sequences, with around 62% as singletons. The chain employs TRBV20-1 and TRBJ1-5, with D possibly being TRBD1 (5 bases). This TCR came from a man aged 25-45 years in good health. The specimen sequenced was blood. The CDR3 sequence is CSARGGANQPQHF. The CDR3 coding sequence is TGCAGTGCTAGGGGGGGAGCCAATCAGCCCCAGCATTTT.